Listed here are 4 T cell receptor beta chains from one sample, sequenced in a study of CD8+ T cells in alopecia areata. As the sequencing template, cDNA was produced by extracting RNA and reverse transcribing it. Clones were read by immunoSEQ multiplex PCR, and TCRdb kept only the in-frame ones, dropping some. Of about 110,000 clones listed, approximately 59% are singletons. Source material: CD8+ T cells sorted from blood. Source of these receptors: a human donor in good health.

This clone was seen more than once but under ten times. The V gene is TRBV4-3, the J gene TRBJ2-3; D gene uncertain. V lost 0 bases, J lost 1 base, and 8 bases lay in between. Looked up from germline, CDR1 is LGHNA and CDR2 is YSLEER. The CDR3 totals 15 residues. The CDR3 nucleotides read TGCGCCAGCAGCCAAGAGGCGTTCCGCACAGATACGCAGTATTTT. Protein: CASSQEAFRTDTQYF.

The chain couples TRBV28 to TRBJ2-4; the D is unclear. The CDR3 runs to 14 residues. Germline V gene data show CDR1 as MDHEN and CDR2 as SYDVKM. Trimming shortened V by 9 bases and J by 0 bases, and 12 bases separated the two germline ends. Here the CDR3 reads CASSDHLAKNIQYF. In nucleotides, the CDR3 is TGTGCCAGTTCAGACCATCTAGCCAAAAACATTCAGTACTTC.

V is TRBV7-6 and J is TRBJ1-2, with TRBD1 identical over 10 bases. The J segment lost 2 bases and the V segment lost 5 bases, leaving 5 bases of the junction unmatched. The CDR3 runs 15 residues. In germline, CDR1 is SGHVS, CDR2 FNYEAQ. The CDR3 region is CASSLGQGGNYGYTF. CDR3 in DNA: TGTGCCAGCAGCCTAGGACAGGGGGGAAACTATGGCTACACCTTC.

This clone has a single count. The V call is TRBV2, the J call TRBJ2-5; a weak D match, TRBD1 (5 bases). This CDR3 spans 15 amino acids. The ends were cut back, 1 base at V and 2 bases at J, with 11 bases in the middle. Germline lookup yields CDR1 SNHLY and CDR2 FYNNEI. CDR3 sequence reads: CASSEGRATQETQYF. Here the CDR3 DNA reads TGTGCCAGCAGTGAAGGCAGGGCCACACAAGAGACCCAGTACTTC.